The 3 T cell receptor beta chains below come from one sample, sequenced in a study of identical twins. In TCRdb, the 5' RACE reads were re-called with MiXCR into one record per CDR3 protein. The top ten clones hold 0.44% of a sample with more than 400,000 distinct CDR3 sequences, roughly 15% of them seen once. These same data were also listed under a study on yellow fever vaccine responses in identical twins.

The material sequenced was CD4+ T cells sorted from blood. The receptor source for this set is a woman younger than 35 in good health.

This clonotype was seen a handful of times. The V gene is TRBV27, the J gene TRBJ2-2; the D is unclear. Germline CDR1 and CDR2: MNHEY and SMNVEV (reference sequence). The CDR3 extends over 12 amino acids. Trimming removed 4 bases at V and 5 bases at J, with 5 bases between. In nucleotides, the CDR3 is TGTGCCAGCAGTTACCCAACCGGGGAGCTGTTTTTT. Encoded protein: CASSYPTGELFF.

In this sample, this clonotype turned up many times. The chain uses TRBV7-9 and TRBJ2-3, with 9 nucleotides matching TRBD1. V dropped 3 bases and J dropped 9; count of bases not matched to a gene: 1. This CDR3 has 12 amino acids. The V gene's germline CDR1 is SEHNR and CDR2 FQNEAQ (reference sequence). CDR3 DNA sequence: TGTGCCAGCAGCTTCGGACAGGGGACGCAGTATTTT. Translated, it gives CASSFGQGTQYF.

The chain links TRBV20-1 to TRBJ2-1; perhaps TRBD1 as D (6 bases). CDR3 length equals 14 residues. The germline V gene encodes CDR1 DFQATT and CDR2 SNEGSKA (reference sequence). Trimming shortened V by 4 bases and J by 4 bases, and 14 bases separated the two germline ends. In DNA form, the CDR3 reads TGCAGTGCTACGACAGGCGTAAATTACAATGAGCAGTTCTTC. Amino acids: CSATTGVNYNEQFF.